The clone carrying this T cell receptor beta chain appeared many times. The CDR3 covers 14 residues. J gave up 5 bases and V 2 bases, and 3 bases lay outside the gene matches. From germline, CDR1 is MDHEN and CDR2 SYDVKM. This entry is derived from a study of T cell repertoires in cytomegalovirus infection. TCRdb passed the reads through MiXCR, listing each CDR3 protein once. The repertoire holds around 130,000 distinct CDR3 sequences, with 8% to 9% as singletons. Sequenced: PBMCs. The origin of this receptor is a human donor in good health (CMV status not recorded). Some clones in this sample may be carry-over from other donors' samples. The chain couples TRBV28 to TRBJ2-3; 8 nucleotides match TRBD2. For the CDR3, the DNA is TGTGCCAGCAGTTTAAACGGGGGGGAAGATACGCAGTATTTT. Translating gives CASSLNGGEDTQYF.